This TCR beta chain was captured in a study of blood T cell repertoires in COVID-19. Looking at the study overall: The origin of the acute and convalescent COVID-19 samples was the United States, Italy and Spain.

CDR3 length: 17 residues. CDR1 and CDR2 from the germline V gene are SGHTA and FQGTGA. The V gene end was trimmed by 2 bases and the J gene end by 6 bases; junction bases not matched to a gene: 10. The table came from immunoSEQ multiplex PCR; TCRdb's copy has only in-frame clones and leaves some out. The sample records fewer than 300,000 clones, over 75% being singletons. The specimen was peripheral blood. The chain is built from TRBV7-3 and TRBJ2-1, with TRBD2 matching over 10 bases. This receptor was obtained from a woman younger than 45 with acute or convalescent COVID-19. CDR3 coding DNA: TGTGCCAGCAGCTTACTAGCGGGAGCCCCATCGGGCAATGAGCAGTTCTTC. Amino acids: CASSLLAGAPSGNEQFF.